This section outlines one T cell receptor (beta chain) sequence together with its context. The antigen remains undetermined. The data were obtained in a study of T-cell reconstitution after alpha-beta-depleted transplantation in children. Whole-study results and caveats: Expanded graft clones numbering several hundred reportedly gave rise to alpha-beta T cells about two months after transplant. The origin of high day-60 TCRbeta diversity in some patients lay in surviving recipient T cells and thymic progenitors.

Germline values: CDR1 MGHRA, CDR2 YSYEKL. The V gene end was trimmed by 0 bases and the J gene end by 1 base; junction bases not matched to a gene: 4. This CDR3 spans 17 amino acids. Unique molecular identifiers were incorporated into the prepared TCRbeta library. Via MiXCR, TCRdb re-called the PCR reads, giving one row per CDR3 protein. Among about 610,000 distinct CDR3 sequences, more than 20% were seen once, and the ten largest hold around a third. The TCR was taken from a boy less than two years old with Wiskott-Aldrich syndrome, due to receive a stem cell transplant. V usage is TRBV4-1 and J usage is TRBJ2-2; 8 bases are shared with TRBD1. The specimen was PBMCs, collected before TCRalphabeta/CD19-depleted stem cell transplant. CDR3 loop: CASSQDLGTGNTGELFF. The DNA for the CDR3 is TGCGCCAGCAGCCAAGATCTAGGGACAGGGAACACCGGGGAGCTGTTTTTT.